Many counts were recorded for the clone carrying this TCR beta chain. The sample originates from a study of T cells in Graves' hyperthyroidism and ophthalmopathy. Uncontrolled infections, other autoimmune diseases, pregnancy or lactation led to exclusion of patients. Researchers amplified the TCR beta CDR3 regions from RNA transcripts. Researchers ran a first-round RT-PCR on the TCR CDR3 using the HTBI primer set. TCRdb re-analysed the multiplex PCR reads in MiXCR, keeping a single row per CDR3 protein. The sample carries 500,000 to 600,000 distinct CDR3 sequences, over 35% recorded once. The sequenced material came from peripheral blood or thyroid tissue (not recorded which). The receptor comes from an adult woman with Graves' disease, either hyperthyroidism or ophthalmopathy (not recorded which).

The CDR3 nucleotides are TGTGCCAGCAGTGAATCATGGTACACCTCCTACGAGCAGTACTTC. Translated: CASSESWYTSYEQYF. V usage is TRBV2 and J usage is TRBJ2-7, with unresolved D. V was cut by 2 bases and J by 0 bases, with 11 bases left in between. The CDR3 has 15 residues. Per germline, CDR1 SNHLY and CDR2 FYNNEI. Full variable domain (rest looked up from reference TRBV2 and TRBJ2-7): EPEVTQTPSHQVTQMGQEVILRCVPISNHLYFYWYRQILGQKVEFLVSFYNNEISEKSEIFDDQFSVERPDGSNFTLKIRSTKLEDSAMYFCASSESWYTSYEQYFGPGTRLTVT.